Shown below are 18 T cell receptor beta chains from a single sample sequenced in a study of spatial heterogeneity in lung cancer. Regarding time point: sample taken at primary tumor resection. Sequencing covered unsorted whole RNA taken from tumor, nontumor lung or frozen PBMC. Via MiXCR, TCRdb re-called the 5' RACE reads, giving one row per CDR3 protein. The repertoire holds about 45,000 distinct CDR3 sequences, with approximately 10% as singletons. The material sequenced was PBMCs, taken at surgery. The receptors shown here come from a female donor with early-stage non-small cell lung cancer.

On this clonotype: A much larger clone is a single base away; this may be a read error. This chain uses TRBV4-2 with TRBJ2-7; the match to TRBD2 covers 8 bases. The CDR3 runs 15 residues. Germline V gene lookup returns CDR1 LGHNA and CDR2 YNFKEQ. Here the CDR3 DNA reads TGTGACAGCAGCCAAGGTAGCGGGGTCTCCTACGAGCAGTACTTC. As protein: CDSSQGSGVSYEQYF.

This clonotype showed up many times. This chain connects TRBV29-1 to TRBJ1-1; D unresolved. Germline CDR1 reads SQVTM; CDR2 reads ANQGSEA. Trimming took 6 bases from V and 6 from J, leaving 11 bases between them. The CDR3 runs 11 residues. CDR3: CSVKGGAEAFF. CDR3 sequence (DNA): TGCAGCGTAAAGGGTGGGGCTGAAGCTTTCTTT.

This clonotype was observed a handful of times. The gene calls are TRBV28 and TRBJ2-3; 15 bases align to TRBD2. The CDR3 is 19 amino acids. Germline V gene data show CDR1 as MDHEN and CDR2 as SYDVKM. Trimming at V came to 2 bases and at J to 1 base, leaving 7 bases not matched to a gene. The CDR3 DNA reads TGTGCCAGCAGTTTACCCGGACTAGCGGGGGGGGGTCGCACAGATACGCAGTATTTT. Protein sequence: CASSLPGLAGGGRTDTQYF.

This clonotype came up many times. CDR3: CASSLEGGSTYEQYF. CDR3 in DNA: TGCGCCAGCAGCTTGGAGGGGGGATCCACCTACGAGCAGTACTTC. The chain carries TRBV5-1 and TRBJ2-7, with D perhaps matching TRBD1 or TRBD2 (6 bases each). This CDR3 comprises 15 residues. From germline, CDR1 is SGHRS and CDR2 YFSETQ. Trimming took 0 bases from V and 2 from J, leaving 12 bases between them. Full variable domain (remainder filled in from reference TRBV5-1 and TRBJ2-7): KAGVTQTPRYLIKTRGQQVTLSCSPISGHRSVSWYQQTPGQGLQFLFEYFSETQRNKGNFPGRFSGRQFSNSRSEMNVSTLELGDSALYLCASSLEGGSTYEQYFGPGTRLTVT.

The chain has TRBV7-8 and TRBJ2-5, with 14 bases identical to TRBD2. CDR1 is SGHVS and CDR2 is FQNEAQ in the germline V gene. Trimming at V came to 7 bases and at J to 3 bases, leaving 4 bases not matched to a gene. The CDR3 is made up of 15 amino acids. The CDR3 DNA reads as TGTGCCAGCACCCAGACTAGCGGGGGGGAAGAGACCCAGTACTTC. It specifies CASTQTSGGEETQYF.

The chain recombines TRBV14 with TRBJ2-2; D is perhaps TRBD1 or TRBD2 (5 bases each). The V end was cut by 1 base, the J end by 7 bases, with 7 bases between. The CDR3 spans 13 residues. Germline V gene sequence: CDR1 SGHDN, CDR2 FVKESK. The CDR3 nucleotides are TGTGCCAGCAGCCAAGGGGGGTTCGGGGAGCTGTTTTTT. This sequence encodes CASSQGGFGELFF.

This clonotype was counted once. The rearrangement joins TRBV2 to TRBJ2-5; D unclear. The CDR3 sequence is 11 residues long. V was trimmed by 4 bases and J by 4 bases, leaving 4 bases between them. Germline V CDR1 and CDR2: SNHLY, FYNNEI. In nucleotides, the CDR3 is TGTGCCAGCAGTGTTACAGAGACCCAGTACTTC. Amino acid sequence: CASSVTETQYF.

At least ten counts were recorded for this clonotype. V gene TRBV20-1 combines with J gene TRBJ2-3; 9 bases are shared with TRBD2. The CDR3 totals 15 residues. V lost 0 bases and J lost 6; bases outside the gene matches: 7. CDR1 is DFQATT, CDR2 SNEGSKA, per germline (reference sequence). The CDR3 region has the DNA TGCAGTGCTAGAGATCTGGCGGGGGGGCCCGATACGCAGTATTTT. Translating gives CSARDLAGGPDTQYF.

This clonotype occurred many times. The chain is built from TRBV4-2 and TRBJ1-2, with D possibly being TRBD1 (5 bases). CDR3 length equals 14 residues. The germline gives CDR1 LGHNA, CDR2 YNFKEQ. V lost 2 bases and J lost 3, with 10 bases in between. The CDR3 region has the DNA TGTGCCAGCAGCCAACAGGGTTTCGACTATGGCTACACCTTC. This encodes CASSQQGFDYGYTF.

The chain joins TRBV9 to TRBJ2-1; weak D call: TRBD2 (7 bases). Trimming stripped 2 bases from V and 0 bases from J, with 9 bases between. The CDR3 extends over 15 amino acids. Germline CDR1 and CDR2: SGDLS and YYNGEE. The CDR3 bases are TGTGCCAGCAGCGTGGGGGGGCTCTCCTACAATGAGCAGTTCTTC. It codes for CASSVGGLSYNEQFF.

This clonotype was seen a handful of times. The chain employs TRBV28 and TRBJ2-3, with TRBD2 matching over 7 bases. CDR1 and CDR2 (germline): MDHEN, SYDVKM. The V gene end was trimmed by 6 bases and the J gene end by 2 bases; junction bases not matched to a gene: 5. This CDR3 has 14 residues. CDR3 sequence reads: CASSRLAATDTQYF. CDR3 coding DNA: TGTGCCAGCAGCAGACTAGCAGCCACAGATACGCAGTATTTT. The whole variable domain, remainder taken from reference TRBV28 and TRBJ2-3, is DVKVTQSSRYLVKRTGEKVFLECVQDMDHENMFWYRQDPGLGLRLIYFSYDVKMKEKGDIPEGYSVSREKKERFSLILESASTNQTSMYLCASSRLAATDTQYFGPGTRLTVL.

This clonotype was picked up a small number of times. This rearrangement joins TRBV12-3 or TRBV12-4 to TRBJ2-7, with TRBD1 matching over 9 bases. The CDR3 extends over 15 amino acids. Trimming at V came to 0 bases and at J to 2 bases, leaving 2 bases not matched to a gene. In DNA form, the CDR3 reads TGTGCCAGCAGTTTAGCGGGGACAGGGCCCTACGAGCAGTACTTC. Translation gives CASSLAGTGPYEQYF.

CDR3 bases: TGTGCCAGCAGCTTACGGCGCAGTTCCTACAATGAGCAGTTCTTC. This encodes CASSLRRSSYNEQFF. The chain is built from TRBV7-2 and TRBJ2-1; D is unclear. Germline CDR1 and CDR2: SGHTA and FQGNSA. V was cut by 2 bases and J by 1 base, with 9 bases left in between. The CDR3 totals 15 residues.

The table lists this clonotype with a few counts. This rearrangement joins TRBV27 to TRBJ1-5, with a weak D call TRBD1 (5 bases). The CDR3 runs 14 residues. Trimming took off 3 bases at V and 6 bases at J, with 12 bases between the two ends. Germline values: CDR1 MNHEY, CDR2 SMNVEV (reference sequence). DNA for the CDR3: TGTGCCAGCAGTTTCGGGGGAGGTGGTCAGCCCCAGCATTTT. Its translation: CASSFGGGGQPQHF.

The rearrangement joins TRBV7-9 to TRBJ1-2; D ambiguous. This CDR3 region has 13 residues. Germline V gene sequence: CDR1 SEHNR, CDR2 FQNEAQ (reference sequence). The CDR3 nucleotides are TGTGCGTTAGGAGGAGAAGCTAACTATGGCTACACCTTC. Encoded protein: CALGGEANYGYTF.

V usage is TRBV5-4 and J usage is TRBJ2-5; TRBD2 is a possible D gene (6 bases). Trimming pared 4 bases from V and 4 bases from J, leaving 17 bases between. Germline CDR1 SGHNT, CDR2 YYREEE (reference sequence). There are 15 residues in the CDR3. As DNA, the CDR3 is TGTGCCAGCAGCACCGGGACTGTTGGAGGAGAGACCCAGTACTTC. Encoded protein: CASSTGTVGGETQYF.

This clonotype showed up just a few times. This chain links TRBV5-6 with TRBJ1-1; D possibly corresponds to TRBD1 (5 bases). The CDR3 runs to 14 residues. V was clipped by 4 bases and J by 5 bases, with 15 bases between them. Germline CDR1 and CDR2: SGHDT and YYEEEE. The CDR3 loop reads CASSPGLRRTEAFF. The CDR3 bases are TGTGCCAGCAGCCCGGGACTTCGTAGGACTGAAGCTTTCTTT.

This clonotype was counted a few times. This chain links TRBV5-1 with TRBJ2-7; D uncertain. V was shortened by 0 bases and J by 2 bases, with 9 bases between the two germline ends. The CDR3 has 14 amino acids. Germline CDR1 reads SGHRS; CDR2 reads YFSETQ. CDR3 region: CASSLDGSPYEQYF. CDR3 nucleotide sequence: TGCGCCAGCAGCTTGGACGGCAGTCCCTACGAGCAGTACTTC.